The clone carrying this T cell receptor beta chain was counted once. Antigen: not known. This entry is derived from a study of OX40 agonist ivuxolimab in advanced cancers. The study, taken as a whole, reports: Antigen specificity was not determined for the expanded peripheral T cells.

The data were produced by immunoSEQ multiplex PCR, yet TCRdb's version contains in-frame clones alone and is incomplete. The sample has 80,000 or so clones, 80% to 90% seen once. Looked up from germline, CDR1 is LGHNA and CDR2 is YSLEER. J lost 6 bases, V lost 2 bases, and 2 bases had no gene match. CDR3 length equals 13 residues. The TCR originated in an adult with an advanced solid tumor such as melanoma, head and neck, liver or kidney cancer. The chain carries TRBV4-3 and TRBJ1-2; 8 nucleotides match TRBD1. The source material was CD4+ or CD8+ T cells sorted from blood, sampled in a trial of the OX40 agonist ivuxolimab. Written as DNA, the CDR3 is TGCGCCAGCAGCCAAACAGGGGGTCATGGCTACACCTTC. Translation gives CASSQTGGHGYTF.